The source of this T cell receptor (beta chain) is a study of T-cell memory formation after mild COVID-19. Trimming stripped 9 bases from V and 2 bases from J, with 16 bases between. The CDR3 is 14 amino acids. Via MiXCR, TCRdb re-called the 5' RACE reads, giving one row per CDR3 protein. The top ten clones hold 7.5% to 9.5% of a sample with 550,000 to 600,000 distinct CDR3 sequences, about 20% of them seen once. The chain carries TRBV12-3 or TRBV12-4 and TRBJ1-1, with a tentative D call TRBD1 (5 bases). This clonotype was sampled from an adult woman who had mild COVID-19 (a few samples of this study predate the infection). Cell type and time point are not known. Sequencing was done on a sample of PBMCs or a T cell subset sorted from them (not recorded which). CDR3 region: CASLEGNKNTEAFF. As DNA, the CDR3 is TGTGCCAGTCTAGAGGGGAACAAAAACACTGAAGCTTTCTTT.